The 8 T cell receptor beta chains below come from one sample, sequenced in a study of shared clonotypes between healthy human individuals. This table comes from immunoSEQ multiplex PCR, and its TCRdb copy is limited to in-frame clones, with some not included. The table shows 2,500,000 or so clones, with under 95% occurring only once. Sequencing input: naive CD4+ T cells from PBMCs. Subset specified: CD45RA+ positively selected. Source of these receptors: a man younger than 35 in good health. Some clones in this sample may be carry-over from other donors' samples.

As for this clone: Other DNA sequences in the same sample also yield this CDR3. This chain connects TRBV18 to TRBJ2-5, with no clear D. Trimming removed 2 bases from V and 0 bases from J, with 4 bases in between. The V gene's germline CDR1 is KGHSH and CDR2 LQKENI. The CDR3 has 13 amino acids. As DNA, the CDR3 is TGTGCCAGCTCACCAAACTACCAAGAGACCCAGTACTTC. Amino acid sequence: CASSPNYQETQYF.

CDR3 in amino acids: CASSSPGVGNTIYF. The CDR3 nucleotides are TGTGCCAGCAGTTCCCCAGGCGTAGGAAACACCATATATTTT. The V gene is TRBV28, the J gene TRBJ1-3; D gene unclear. In germline, CDR1 is MDHEN, CDR2 SYDVKM. The CDR3 covers 14 residues. V was pared by 4 bases and J by 4 bases, with 11 bases between.

Here the CDR3 DNA reads TGTGCCAGCAGCTTAATGGGGACAGGGGATCAGCCCCAGCATTTT. Translated: CASSLMGTGDQPQHF. The chain links TRBV7-3 to TRBJ1-5; 10 bases line up with TRBD1. The CDR3 is made up of 15 amino acids. The V gene's germline CDR1 is SGHTA and CDR2 FQGTGA. The trim removed 1 base at V and 5 bases at J, leaving 2 bases unmatched.

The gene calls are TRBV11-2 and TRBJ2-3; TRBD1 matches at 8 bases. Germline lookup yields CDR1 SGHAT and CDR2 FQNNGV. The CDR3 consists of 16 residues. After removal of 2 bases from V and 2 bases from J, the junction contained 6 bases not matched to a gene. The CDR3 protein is CASSLIGTGSTDTQYF. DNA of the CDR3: TGTGCCAGCAGCTTAATCGGGACAGGATCCACAGATACGCAGTATTTT.

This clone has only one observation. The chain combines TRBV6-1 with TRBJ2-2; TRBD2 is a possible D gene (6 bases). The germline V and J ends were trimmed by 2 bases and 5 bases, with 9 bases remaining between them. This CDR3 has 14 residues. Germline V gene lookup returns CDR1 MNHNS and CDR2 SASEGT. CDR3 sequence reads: CASSEPAGTGELFF. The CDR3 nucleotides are TGTGCCAGCAGTGAACCGGCGGGGACCGGGGAGCTGTTTTTT.

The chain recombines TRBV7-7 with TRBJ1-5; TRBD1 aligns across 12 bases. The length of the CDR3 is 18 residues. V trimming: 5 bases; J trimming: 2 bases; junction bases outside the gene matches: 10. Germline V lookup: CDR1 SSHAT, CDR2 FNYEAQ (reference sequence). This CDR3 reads CASSLPGQGAGRNQPQHF. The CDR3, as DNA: TGTGCCAGCAGCCTTCCGGGACAGGGGGCGGGTCGCAATCAGCCCCAGCATTTT.

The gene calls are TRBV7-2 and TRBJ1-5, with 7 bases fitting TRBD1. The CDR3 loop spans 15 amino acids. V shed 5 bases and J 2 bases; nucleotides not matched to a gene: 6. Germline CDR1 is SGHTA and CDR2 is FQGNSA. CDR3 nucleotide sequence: TGTGCCAGCAGCGCCTCCGGGACAGGCAATCAGCCCCAGCATTTT. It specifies CASSASGTGNQPQHF.

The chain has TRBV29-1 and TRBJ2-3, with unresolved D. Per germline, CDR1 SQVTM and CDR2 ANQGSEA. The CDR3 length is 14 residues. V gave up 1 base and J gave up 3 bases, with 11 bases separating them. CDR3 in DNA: TGCAGCGTTGAAGTGGTGCAATTGACAGATACGCAGTATTTT. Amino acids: CSVEVVQLTDTQYF.